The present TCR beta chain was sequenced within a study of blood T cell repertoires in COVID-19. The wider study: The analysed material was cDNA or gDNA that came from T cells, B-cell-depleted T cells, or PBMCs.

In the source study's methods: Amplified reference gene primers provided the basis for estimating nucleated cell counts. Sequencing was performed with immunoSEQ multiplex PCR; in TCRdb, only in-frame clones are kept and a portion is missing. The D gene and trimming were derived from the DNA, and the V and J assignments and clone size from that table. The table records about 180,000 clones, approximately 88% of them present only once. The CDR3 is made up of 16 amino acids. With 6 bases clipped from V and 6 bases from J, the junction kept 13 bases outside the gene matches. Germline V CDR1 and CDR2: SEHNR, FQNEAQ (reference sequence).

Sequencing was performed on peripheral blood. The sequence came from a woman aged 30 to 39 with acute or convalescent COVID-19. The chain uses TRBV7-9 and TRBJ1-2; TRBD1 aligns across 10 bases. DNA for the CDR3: TGTGCCAGCAGTCCAAGCAGACAGGGGGCGAAGGATGGCTACACCTTC. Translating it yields CASSPSRQGAKDGYTF.